This T cell receptor (beta chain) emerged from a study of blood T cells in healthy people across ages. Study-wide results and limits: Among T cells, TCR beta diversity per million cells dropped roughly linearly as age rose.

The table lists this clonotype with a few counts. Its antigen is not known. Isolated PBMCs totaled at least 7 million in each sample. The germline V and J ends were trimmed by 6 bases and 0 bases, with 21 bases remaining between them. The CDR3 sequence is 19 residues long. CDR1 and CDR2 (germline): MNHEY, SVGEGT. Then a second PCR, running roughly 7 to 11 cycles, was carried out with a sample-barcoded 5' primer and a J-beta primer mix. The template-switch adaptor, which had 12 random nucleotides, put a tag on each cDNA molecule. In TCRdb, the 5' RACE reads were re-called with MiXCR into one record per CDR3 protein. In the table there are about 800,000 distinct CDR3 sequences, roughly 50% of which are singletons.

This TCR was recovered from a man aged 30 to 39 in good health. The sample taken for sequencing was blood. The chain carries TRBV6-2 or TRBV6-3 and TRBJ2-6; weak D call: TRBD1 (6 bases). This CDR3 is CASSAGVEGPLSGANVLTF. DNA of the CDR3: TGTGCCAGCAGCGCAGGGGTAGAGGGTCCACTCTCTGGGGCCAACGTCCTGACTTTC.